This is a list of T cell receptor beta chains from one sample in a study of blood T cell repertoires in COVID-19. Only in-frame clones appear in the TCRdb table, and some are missing; sequencing was by immunoSEQ multiplex PCR. Seen here are approximately 270,000 clones, around 90% observed once, and the top ten hold roughly 2.1%. Sequences were obtained from peripheral blood. The receptors derive from a man aged 50 to 59 with acute or convalescent COVID-19. CDR3s include the opening cysteine and the closing phenylalanine or tryptophan. D genes are given only for firm matches. Clone size is not always given. Where it is, it says once, few, many or a class for expanded clones.

TRBV18	-	TRBJ2-5	-	TGTGCCAGCTCACCCGCCGGGGAGACCCAGTACTTC	CASSPAGETQYF
TRBV11-3	-	TRBJ2-2	-	TGTGCCAGCAGCTTAGGGCCCCCCGGGGAGCTGTTTTTT	CASSLGPPGELFF
TRBV12-3/TRBV12-4	-	TRBJ1-1	-	TGTGCCAGCAGTTTGTTCCGGACAGTTGAAGCTTTCTTT	CASSLFRTVEAFF
TRBV2	-	TRBJ2-1	-	TGTGCCAGCAGTGACCTAGCGTACAATGAGCAGTTCTTC	CASSDLAYNEQFF
TRBV5-1	-	TRBJ2-4	-	TGCGCCAGCCCCACCCGGGGGTCGGTTCTAGCCAAAAACATTCAGTACTTC	CASPTRGSVLAKNIQYF
TRBV20-1	-	TRBJ2-7	-	TGCAGTGCTTACCGAGTTGACGAGCAGTACTTC	CSAYRVDEQYF
TRBV25-1	TRBD2	TRBJ2-1	-	TGTGCCAGCGTGCTAGCGGGGGGCAGGGATGAGCAGTTCTTC	CASVLAGGRDEQFF
TRBV5-1	-	TRBJ2-3	-	TGCGCCAGCAGCCCAGGAGGGACGGACAGCACAGATACGCAGTATTTT	CASSPGGTDSTDTQYF
TRBV20-1	-	TRBJ1-1	-	TGCAGTGCTAGTGTCCCGGAGGGCACTGAAGCTTTCTTT	CSASVPEGTEAFF
TRBV18	-	TRBJ2-2	-	TGTGCCAGCTCTGTGGGCGCTAGGACAGCAAACACCGGGGAGCTGTTTTTT	CASSVGARTANTGELFF
TRBV12-1	-	TRBJ2-1	once	TGTGCCAGCAGCTTCGCCCCTCAGGCCCGCTACAATGAGCAGTTCTTC	CASSFAPQARYNEQFF
TRBV19	TRBD1	TRBJ1-4	-	TGTGCCAGTAGGACGAGACCGGGACAGGGTGGTGAAAAACTGTTTTTT	CASRTRPGQGGEKLFF
TRBV14	TRBD2	TRBJ2-5	-	TGTGCCAGCAGCCAAGATTGGCCTAGCGGCTTCCAAGAGACCCAGTACTTC	CASSQDWPSGFQETQYF
TRBV2	-	TRBJ1-3	-	TGTGCCAGCCAGCGGGACAACGGAAACACCATATATTTT	CASQRDNGNTIYF
TRBV10-3	-	TRBJ2-7	-	TGTGCCATCAGTGCCAGGGACAACGAGCAGTACTTC	CAISARDNEQYF
TRBV18	TRBD1	TRBJ2-1	-	TGTGCCAGCACCTCCGTGGGGGGACAGGTCTACAATGAGCAGTTCTTC	CASTSVGGQVYNEQFF
TRBV10-3	-	TRBJ2-5	-	TGTGCCATCAGTGAGGGGGGCGAAGAGACCCAGTACTTC	CAISEGGEETQYF
TRBV14	TRBD1	TRBJ2-5	-	TGTGCCAGCAGCCAAGCCCGGGACAGTTGGAGTGTCGAGTACTTC	CASSQARDSWSVEYF
TRBV4-1	-	TRBJ2-7	-	TGCGCCAGCAGCCAAGATCTCCGTTCGTCCTACGAGCAGTACTTC	CASSQDLRSSYEQYF
TRBV21-1	-	TRBJ2-1	-	TGTGCCAGCAGCAACCGACTAGCGGAACCGAGCTCCTACAATGAGCAGTTCTTC	CASSNRLAEPSSYNEQFF
TRBV19	TRBD2	TRBJ2-3	-	TGTGCCAGTGGGAGGGTGGCAGATACGCAGTATTTT	CASGRVADTQYF
TRBV11-2	TRBD1	TRBJ2-1	-	TGTGCCAGCAGCTTACAACCCGGGACAGGGGACTACAATGAGCAGTTCTTC	CASSLQPGTGDYNEQFF
TRBV3-1/TRBV3-2	-	TRBJ1-2	-	TGTGCCAGCAGCCAAGGAGGTGCCCAGGGTTTCGACGGCTACACCTTC	CASSQGGAQGFDGYTF
TRBV18	TRBD1	TRBJ2-2	-	TGTGCCAGCTCACCCGACAGGGGTGGGGCCGGGGAGCTGTTTTTT	CASSPDRGGAGELFF
TRBV11-3	TRBD2	TRBJ2-1	-	TGTGCCAGCAGCTTGGAGCGGGGTGAGAGTTACAATGAGCAGTTCTTC	CASSLERGESYNEQFF
TRBV29-1	TRBD2	TRBJ2-5	once	TGCAGCGGACTAGCGGGATTACAAGAGACCCAGTACTTC	CSGLAGLQETQYF
TRBV24-1	-	TRBJ2-2	-	TGTGCCACCAGTGCAGCCGTGACAACCGGGGAGCTGTTTTTT	CATSAAVTTGELFF
TRBV5-4	TRBD2	TRBJ2-3	-	TGTGCCAGCAGGTCGGGGGGGGCCGGCACAGATACGCAGTATTTT	CASRSGGAGTDTQYF
TRBV5-1	TRBD1	TRBJ1-1	-	TGCGCCAGCAGCATAGACAGGGGGGGCACTGAAGCTTTCTTT	CASSIDRGGTEAFF
TRBV6-5	TRBD1	TRBJ1-5	-	TGTGCCAGCAGTTACTCGACGGACAGGGGACAGCCCCAGCATTTT	CASSYSTDRGQPQHF
TRBV10-3	-	TRBJ1-1	-	TGTGCCATCAGTGAGTCGGGTCGCGGGGGGAGGATCACTGAAGCTTTCTTT	CAISESGRGGRITEAFF
TRBV19	-	TRBJ1-1	-	TGTGCCAGTAGTATTCGGGGGAACACTGAAGCTTTCTTT	CASSIRGNTEAFF
TRBV5-1	-	TRBJ2-2	-	TGCGCCAGCAGCTTGGCCGGGCGGGGGCACACCGGGGAGCTGTTTTTT	CASSLAGRGHTGELFF
TRBV5-4	TRBD1	TRBJ1-6	-	TGTGCCAGCAGCCACCGGGACAGGGACAATTCACCCCTCCACTTT	CASSHRDRDNSPLHF
TRBV7-7	-	TRBJ2-2	-	TGTGCTAGCAGCTTAGCAGAGGCGGGGTCCGGGGAGCTGTTTTTT	CASSLAEAGSGELFF
TRBV18	-	TRBJ2-3	-	TGTGCCAGCTCTAAAAGTCTCGGGGGGCCCACAGATACGCAGTATTTT	CASSKSLGGPTDTQYF
TRBV2	TRBD1	TRBJ2-7	few	TGTGCCAGCAGTGAAGACTGGGACAGGGTCTACGAGCAGTACTTC	CASSEDWDRVYEQYF
TRBV7-2	-	TRBJ2-7	few	TGTGCCAGCAGCCCATACACATACGAGCAGTACTTC	CASSPYTYEQYF
TRBV19	-	TRBJ1-5	-	TGTGCCAGTACCATGAGGAGGGTTGGCAATCAGCCCCAGCATTTT	CASTMRRVGNQPQHF
TRBV2	TRBD2	TRBJ2-7	few	TGTGCCAGCAGTGAGGGGATAGCGGGGGGGTACGAGCAGTACTTC	CASSEGIAGGYEQYF
TRBV5-1	TRBD1	TRBJ2-7	-	TGCGCCAGCAGCGCCGGGACAGCCTCCTACGAGCAGTACTTC	CASSAGTASYEQYF
TRBV30	-	TRBJ1-2	-	TGTGCCTGGGGATACAGGTCAAACTATGGCTACACCTTC	CAWGYRSNYGYTF
TRBV20-1	TRBD2	TRBJ2-4	-	TGCAGTGCTAGTGGGGCTAGCGGGGAGAAAAACATTCAGTACTTC	CSASGASGEKNIQYF
TRBV18	TRBD1	TRBJ1-1	-	TGTGCCAGCTCTCCTGACAGGGAAAACACTGAAGCTTTCTTT	CASSPDRENTEAFF
TRBV12-3/TRBV12-4	-	TRBJ1-2	-	TGTGCCAGCCGGCAGGGAAGTGATTATGGCTACACCTTC	CASRQGSDYGYTF
TRBV19	-	TRBJ1-1	-	TGTGCCAGCAACTATCGGGTCCGGGGAACTGAAGCTTTCTTT	CASNYRVRGTEAFF
TRBV5-6	TRBD2	TRBJ2-1	-	TGTGCCAGCAGCCTATTAGCGGGGGGGCCTTCCGATGAGCAGTTCTTC	CASSLLAGGPSDEQFF